This entry lists 3 T cell receptor beta chains sequenced from one sample in a study of blood T cells in healthy people across ages. Then a second PCR, running about 6 to 12 cycles, was carried out with a sample-barcoded 5' primer and a J-beta primer mix. TCRdb reprocessed the 5' RACE reads via MiXCR and lists one record per CDR3 protein. The sample records approximately 1,000,000 distinct CDR3 sequences, under 45% being singletons. Material: blood. The receptors here all came from a woman in her sixties or seventies in good health.

The V gene is TRBV6-1, the J gene TRBJ2-1, with D perhaps matching TRBD2 (6 bases). Trimming removed 3 bases at V and 7 bases at J, with 16 bases between. The CDR3 spans 15 residues. Per the germline V gene, CDR1 is MNHNS and CDR2 is SASEGT. The CDR3 sequence is CASSEWGEFQNEQFF. DNA of the CDR3: TGTGCCAGCAGTGAGTGGGGGGAATTTCAGAATGAGCAGTTCTTC.

The chain is built from TRBV2 and TRBJ1-2; D not certain. The CDR3 length is 13 residues. V lost 4 bases to trimming and J lost 6 bases, with 12 bases between them. Germline V lookup: CDR1 SNHLY, CDR2 FYNNEI. DNA for the CDR3: TGTGCCAGCAGTGTAGGCTTCCCCGATGGCTACACCTTC. Translated, it gives CASSVGFPDGYTF.

The V call is TRBV11-2, the J call TRBJ2-7; TRBD2 is a possible D gene (5 bases). V was pared by 5 bases and J by 1 base, with 18 bases between. Looked up from germline, CDR1 is SGHAT and CDR2 is FQNNGV. This CDR3 comprises 16 residues. The CDR3 here is CASSPLRRVQSYEQYF. The DNA for the CDR3 is TGTGCCAGCAGCCCTCTAAGGCGGGTCCAGTCCTACGAGCAGTACTTC.